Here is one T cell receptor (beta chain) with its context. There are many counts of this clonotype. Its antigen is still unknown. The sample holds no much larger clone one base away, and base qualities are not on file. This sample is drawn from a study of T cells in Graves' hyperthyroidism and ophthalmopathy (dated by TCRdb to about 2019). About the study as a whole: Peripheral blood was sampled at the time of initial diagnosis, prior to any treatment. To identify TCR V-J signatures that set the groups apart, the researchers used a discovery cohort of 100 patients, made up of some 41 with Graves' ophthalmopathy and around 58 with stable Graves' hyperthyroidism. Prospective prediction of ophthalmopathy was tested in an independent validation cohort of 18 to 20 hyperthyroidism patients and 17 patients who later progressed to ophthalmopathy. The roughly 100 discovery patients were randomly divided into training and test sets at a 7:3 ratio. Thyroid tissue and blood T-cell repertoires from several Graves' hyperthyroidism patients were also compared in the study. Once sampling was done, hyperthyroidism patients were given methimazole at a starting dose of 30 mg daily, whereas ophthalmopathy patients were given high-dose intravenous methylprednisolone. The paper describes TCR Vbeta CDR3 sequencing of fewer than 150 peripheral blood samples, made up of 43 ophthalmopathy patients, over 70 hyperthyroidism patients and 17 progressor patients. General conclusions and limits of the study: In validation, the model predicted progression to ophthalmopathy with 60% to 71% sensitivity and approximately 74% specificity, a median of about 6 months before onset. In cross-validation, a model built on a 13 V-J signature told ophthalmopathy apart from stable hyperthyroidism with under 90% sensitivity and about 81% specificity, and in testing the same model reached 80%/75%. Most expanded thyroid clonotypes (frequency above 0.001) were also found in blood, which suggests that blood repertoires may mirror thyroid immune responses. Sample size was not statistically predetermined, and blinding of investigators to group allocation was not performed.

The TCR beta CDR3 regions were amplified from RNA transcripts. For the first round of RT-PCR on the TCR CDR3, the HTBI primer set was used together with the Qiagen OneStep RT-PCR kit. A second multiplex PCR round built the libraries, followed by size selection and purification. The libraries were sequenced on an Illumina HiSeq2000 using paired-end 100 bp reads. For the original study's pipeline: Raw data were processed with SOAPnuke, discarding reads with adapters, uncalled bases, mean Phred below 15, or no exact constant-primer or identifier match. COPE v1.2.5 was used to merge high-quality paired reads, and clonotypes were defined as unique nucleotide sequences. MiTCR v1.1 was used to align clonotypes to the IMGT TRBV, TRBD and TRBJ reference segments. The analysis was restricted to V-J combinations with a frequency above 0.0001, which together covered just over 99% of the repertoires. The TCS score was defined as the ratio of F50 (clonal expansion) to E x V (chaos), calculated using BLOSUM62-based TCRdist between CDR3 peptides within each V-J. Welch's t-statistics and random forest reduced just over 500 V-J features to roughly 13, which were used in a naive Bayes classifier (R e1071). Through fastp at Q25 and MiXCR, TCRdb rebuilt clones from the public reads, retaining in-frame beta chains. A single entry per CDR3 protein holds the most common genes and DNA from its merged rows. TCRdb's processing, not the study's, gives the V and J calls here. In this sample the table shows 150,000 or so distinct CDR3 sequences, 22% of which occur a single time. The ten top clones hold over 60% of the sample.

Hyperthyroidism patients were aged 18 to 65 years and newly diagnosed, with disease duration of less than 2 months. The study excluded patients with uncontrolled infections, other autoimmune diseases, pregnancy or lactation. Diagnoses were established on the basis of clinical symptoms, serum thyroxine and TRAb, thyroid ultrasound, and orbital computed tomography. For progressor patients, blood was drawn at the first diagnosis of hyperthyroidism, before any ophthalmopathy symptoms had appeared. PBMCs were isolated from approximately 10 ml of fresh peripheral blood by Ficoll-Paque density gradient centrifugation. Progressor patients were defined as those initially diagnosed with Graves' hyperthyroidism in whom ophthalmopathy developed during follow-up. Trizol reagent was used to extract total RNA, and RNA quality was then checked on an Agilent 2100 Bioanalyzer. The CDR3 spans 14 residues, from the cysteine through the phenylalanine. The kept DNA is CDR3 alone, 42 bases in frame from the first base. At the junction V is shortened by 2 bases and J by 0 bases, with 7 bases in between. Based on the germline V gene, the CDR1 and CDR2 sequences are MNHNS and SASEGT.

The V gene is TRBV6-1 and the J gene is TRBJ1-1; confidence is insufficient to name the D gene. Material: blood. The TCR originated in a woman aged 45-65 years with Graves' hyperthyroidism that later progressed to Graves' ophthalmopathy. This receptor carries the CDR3 CASSEQPVNTEAFF. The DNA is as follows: TGTGCCAGCAGTGAACAGCCTGTGAACACTGAAGCTTTCTTT.